This record concerns one T cell receptor beta chain sequence. No antigen is known for it. The data belong to a study of cytomegalovirus exposure and HLA in healthy donors. In the PCR, 60 Vbeta and 13 Jbeta primers were used. Data came from immunoSEQ multiplex PCR; TCRdb stores just in-frame clones and leaves some out. The sample holds roughly 130,000 clones, roughly 78% seen once. The ends lost 4 bases at V and 5 bases at J; junction bases unmatched: 9. There are 16 residues in the CDR3. Germline lookup yields CDR1 SGHDN and CDR2 FVKESK. Study-wide results and limits: After further analysis at a later stage, 16,951 TCR beta sequences were associated with HLA alleles at 0.05 false discovery rate.

Sample: PBMCs. The sequence came from a man in his forties in good health and CMV-seronegative. J is TRBJ2-3 and V is TRBV14, with 10 nucleotides matching TRBD2. CDR3 DNA: TGTGCCAGCAGCCCCAACCCAGCGGGAGGGAAAGATACGCAGTATTTT. It yields the protein CASSPNPAGGKDTQYF. Together with reference TRBV14 and TRBJ2-3, the CDR3 gives the full variable domain: EAGVTQFPSHSVIEKGQTVTLRCDPISGHDNLYWYRRVMGKEIKFLLHFVKESKQDESGMPNNRFLAERTGGTYSTLKVQPAELEDSGVYFCASSPNPAGGKDTQYFGPGTRLTVL.